These 6 T cell receptor beta chains originate from one sample sequenced in a study of cytomegalovirus exposure and HLA in healthy donors. Vbeta (60) and Jbeta (13) primers were used in the PCR. Repertoires were generated with immunoSEQ multiplex PCR, while TCRdb's copy carries only in-frame clones and drops some. The sample holds roughly 200,000 clones, almost 85% seen once. The source material was PBMCs. The receptors derive from a woman aged 45-59 years in good health and CMV-seronegative.

The J gene is TRBJ2-7, the V gene TRBV18; 13 positions agree with TRBD2. This CDR3 is built from 15 residues. Germline V lookup: CDR1 KGHSH, CDR2 LQKENI. V shed 3 bases, J shed 6 bases, and the junction held 5 bases outside the gene matches. The CDR3 loop reads CASSPLGTSGAEQYF. CDR3 bases: TGTGCCAGCTCACCTCTCGGGACTAGCGGGGCCGAGCAGTACTTC. The full variable domain, with the rest looked up from reference TRBV18 and TRBJ2-7, is NAGVMQNPRHLVRRRGQEARLRCSPMKGHSHVYWYRQLPEEGLKFMVYLQKENIIDESGMPKERFSAEFPKEGPSILRIQQVVRGDSAAYFCASSPLGTSGAEQYFGPGTRLTVT.

This clone was detected a few times. The CDR3 here is CASTTGTLPEAFF. As DNA, the CDR3 is TGTGCCAGTACAACAGGGACGTTGCCTGAAGCTTTCTTT. The gene calls are TRBV19 and TRBJ1-1; possible D gene TRBD1, 6 bases. Trimming took off 7 bases at V and 6 bases at J, with 15 bases between the two ends. The germline V gene encodes CDR1 LNHDA and CDR2 SQIVND (reference sequence). The CDR3 runs 13 residues.

The chain couples TRBV6-5 to TRBJ2-7, with 7 bases matching TRBD1. After removal of 4 bases from V and 0 bases from J, the junction contained 3 bases not matched to a gene. The germline gives CDR1 MNHEY, CDR2 SVGAGI. This CDR3 is 14 amino acids long. For the CDR3, the DNA is TGTGCCAGCAGTTCAGCAGGGGGCTCCTACGAGCAGTACTTC. Its protein is CASSSAGGSYEQYF.

The count of this clone is one. The chain uses TRBV10-3 and TRBJ2-7, with a weak D call TRBD1 (5 bases). The CDR3 is 12 residues long. V lost 6 bases and J 2 bases, leaving 8 bases between the germline ends. CDR1 and CDR2 from the germline V gene are ENHRY and SYGVKD. This CDR3 is CAISPGTYEQYF. In DNA form, the CDR3 reads TGTGCCATCAGCCCAGGGACCTACGAGCAGTACTTC.

This clone was seen more than once but under ten times. The chain employs TRBV9 and TRBJ2-7, with a tentative D call TRBD1 (5 bases). This CDR3 has 15 amino acids. Looked up from germline, CDR1 is SGDLS and CDR2 is YYNGEE. Trimming cost V 3 bases and J 2 bases, with 15 bases left between them. The CDR3 DNA reads TGTGCCAGCAGCGCTGAGACAGCCGAGGCCTACGAGCAGTACTTC. This gives the protein CASSAETAEAYEQYF. The variable domain in full, with the rest retrieved from reference TRBV9 and TRBJ2-7, is DSGVTQTPKHLITATGQRVTLRCSPRSGDLSVYWYQQSLDQGLQFLIQYYNGEERAKGNILERFSAQQFPDLHSELNLSSLELGDSALYFCASSAETAEAYEQYFGPGTRLTVT.

The CDR3 is CASRSWSSYNSPLHF. The CDR3, as DNA: TGTGCCAGCAGGTCCTGGAGCTCCTATAATTCACCCCTCCACTTT. The chain couples TRBV28 to TRBJ1-6; D is unresolved. The V and J ends lost 6 bases and 0 bases respectively, with 9 bases between them. CDR3 length equals 15 residues. CDR1 and CDR2 (germline): MDHEN, SYDVKM.